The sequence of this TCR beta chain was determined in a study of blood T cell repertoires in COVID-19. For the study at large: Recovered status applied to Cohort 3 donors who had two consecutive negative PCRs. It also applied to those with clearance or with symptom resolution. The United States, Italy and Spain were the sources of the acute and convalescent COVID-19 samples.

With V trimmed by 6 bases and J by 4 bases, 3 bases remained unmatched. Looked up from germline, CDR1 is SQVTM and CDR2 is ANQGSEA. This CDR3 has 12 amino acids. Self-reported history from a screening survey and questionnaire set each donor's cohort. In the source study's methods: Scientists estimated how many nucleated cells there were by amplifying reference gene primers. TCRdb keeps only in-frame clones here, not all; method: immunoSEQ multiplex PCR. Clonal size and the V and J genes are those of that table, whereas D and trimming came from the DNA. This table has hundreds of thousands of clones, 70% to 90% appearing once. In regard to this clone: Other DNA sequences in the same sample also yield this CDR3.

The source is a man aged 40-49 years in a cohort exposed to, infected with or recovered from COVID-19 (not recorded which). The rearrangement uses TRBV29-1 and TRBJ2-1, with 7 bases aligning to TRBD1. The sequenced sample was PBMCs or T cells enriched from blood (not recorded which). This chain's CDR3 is CSVGDRYNEQFF. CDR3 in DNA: TGCAGCGTGGGGGACAGATACAATGAGCAGTTCTTC.